One sample yielded the 25 T cell receptor beta chains listed below, sequenced in a study of diagnostic markers for celiac disease (dated by TCRdb to 2019 to 2021). The reads were generated on an Illumina MiSeq. After the reads were reprocessed by TCRdb, one entry was made per CDR3 protein sequence, with no DNA. The sample table on file contains some 3,300 distinct CDR3 sequences. Roughly a tenth of the sample rests with the top ten. The source material was either unsorted cells or a sorted T cell fraction (not recorded which). These receptors came from a human donor. This table probably holds off-target reads from a library built for another chain.

The chain uses TRBV29-1 and TRBJ2-3; without DNA, the TCRdb call of TRBD1 cannot be checked. Germline assignment: CDR1 SQVTM and CDR2 ANQGSEA. The CDR3 sequence is 17 residues long. The CDR3 region is CSVEGGRGGSLTDTQYF.

The chain uses TRBV30 and TRBJ2-4; TCRdb's D gene call, TRBD1, goes unchecked for lack of DNA. Germline V CDR1 and CDR2: GTSNPN, SVGIG (reference sequence). The CDR3 is 15 amino acids. The CDR3 loop is CAWSLFTGRKNIQYF.

This clonotype counts as medium-sized by frequency. J is TRBJ2-6 and V is TRBV19; TCRdb's D call, TRBD1, is unchecked because there is no DNA. The length of the CDR3 is 15 residues. CDR1 and CDR2 (germline): LNHDA, SQIVND (reference sequence). The CDR3: CASSGRGAGANVLTF.

By frequency, this clonotype is medium-sized (0.01 to 0.1%). The chain carries TRBV7-2 and TRBJ1-5; TCRdb reports TRBD1, a call that lacks DNA to check it against. Per germline, CDR1 SGHTA and CDR2 FQGNSA. The CDR3 is 15 residues long. The CDR3 sequence: CASSFNRGQKQPQHF.

J is TRBJ2-1 and V is TRBV20-1; TCRdb names TRBD2, which stays unverified in the absence of DNA. This CDR3 contains 15 residues. The germline V gene has CDR1 DFQATT and CDR2 SNEGSKA (reference sequence). The CDR3 here is CSAQRGLAGGGEQFF.

This clonotype is called medium-sized based on its frequency. V is TRBV10-3 and J is TRBJ2-1; TCRdb's assignment of TRBD2 cannot be checked, as there is no DNA. Germline V gives CDR1 ENHRY, CDR2 SYGVKD. The CDR3 extends over 14 amino acids. CDR3 protein: CAISVTSGTNEQFF.

By frequency, this clonotype is medium-sized. The chain has TRBV29-1 and TRBJ2-7; absent DNA, TCRdb's TRBD1 call cannot be checked. The CDR3 runs to 15 residues. Germline V gives CDR1 SQVTM, CDR2 ANQGSEA. The CDR3: CSVEGKGGRVYEQYF.

According to its frequency, this clonotype is medium-sized. V gene TRBV7-2 combines with J gene TRBJ2-7; the D call from TCRdb, TRBD1, cannot be confirmed without DNA. Germline CDR1 and CDR2: SGHTA and FQGNSA. There are 13 residues in the CDR3. CDR3: CASSLAGGYEQYF.

The chain is built from TRBV12-3 or TRBV12-4 and TRBJ1-6; TCRdb designates TRBD1, a call that cannot be tested without DNA. This CDR3 is built from 15 residues. CDR3 amino acids: CASSFWGEGTSPLHF.

This clonotype counts as medium-sized by frequency. The J gene is TRBJ1-2, the V gene TRBV28; TCRdb gives TRBD1 as the D gene, but with no DNA this cannot be confirmed. Germline V lookup: CDR1 MDHEN, CDR2 SYDVKM. The CDR3 is made up of 13 amino acids. CDR3 sequence: CASSAGANYGYTF.

Judged by frequency, this clonotype is medium-sized. The V gene is TRBV7-8, the J gene TRBJ2-7. Germline loops: CDR1 SGHVS, CDR2 FQNEAQ. The CDR3 consists of 14 residues. The CDR3 region is CASSLVGRHYEQYF.

Its frequency marks this clonotype as medium-sized. V usage is TRBV20-1 and J usage is TRBJ2-1. The germline V gene has CDR1 DFQATT and CDR2 SNEGSKA (reference sequence). This CDR3 contains 12 residues. CDR3 region: CSARASQNEQFF.

This clonotype ranks as medium-sized in terms of frequency. The chain is built from TRBV20-1 and TRBJ2-3; checking the TCRdb D call of TRBD1 is not possible without DNA. CDR1 is DFQATT, CDR2 SNEGSKA, per germline (reference sequence). The CDR3 runs to 16 residues. The CDR3 spells CSPSPFNRGGTDTQYF.

This clonotype is deemed medium-sized (0.01 to 0.1%) by its frequency. The rearrangement joins TRBV5-1 to TRBJ2-1; the TCRdb D gene call, TRBD1, has no DNA to confirm it. Germline V lookup: CDR1 SGHRS, CDR2 YFSETQ. This CDR3 contains 15 residues. CDR3 residues: CASSGKSGLMNEQFF.

The chain carries TRBV7-6 and TRBJ1-1. From germline, CDR1 is SGHVS and CDR2 FNYEAQ. The CDR3 is made up of 13 amino acids. The CDR3 is CASSLFVNTEAFF.

By frequency, this clonotype is medium-sized. This chain uses TRBV20-1 with TRBJ2-1; the D call of TRBD2 rests on TCRdb alone, since no DNA is present to check it. The germline V gene has CDR1 DFQATT and CDR2 SNEGSKA (reference sequence). This CDR3 is 15 amino acids long. The CDR3 here is CSARAGLSSYNEQFF.

This clonotype is called medium-sized based on its frequency. The chain is built from TRBV12-3 or TRBV12-4 and TRBJ2-2; with no DNA, the TCRdb D assignment of TRBD2 cannot be verified. The CDR3 is made up of 17 amino acids. This chain's CDR3 is CASSFGGLAANTGELFF.

The genes are TRBV5-1 and TRBJ2-3; the TRBD1 assignment by TCRdb is unverifiable without DNA. This CDR3 comprises 14 residues. CDR1 is SGHRS, CDR2 YFSETQ, per germline. The CDR3 here is CASSFGTAEGTQYF.

This rearrangement joins TRBV7-6 to TRBJ2-3; TCRdb gives TRBD1 as the D gene, but with no DNA this cannot be confirmed. CDR3 length: 16 amino acids. Germline V gene data show CDR1 as SGHVS and CDR2 as FNYEAQ. CDR3 region: CASSSGTGSSTDTQYF.

Measured by frequency, this clonotype is medium-sized. The rearrangement uses TRBV23-1 and TRBJ2-4; the D call of TRBD1 rests on TCRdb alone, since no DNA is present to check it. TRBV23-1 has ORF status, its function being uncertain. This CDR3 is built from 16 residues. The CDR3 sequence: CASSHQGLLAKNIQYF.

This clonotype registers medium-sized by frequency. V usage is TRBV7-2 and J usage is TRBJ2-7. CDR1 and CDR2 (germline): SGHTA, FQGNSA. CDR3 length equals 12 residues. CDR3 protein: CASSPFADEQYF.

The V gene is TRBV28, the J gene TRBJ1-1; TCRdb names TRBD1, which stays unverified in the absence of DNA. CDR1 is MDHEN, CDR2 SYDVKM, per germline. This CDR3 is built from 12 residues. CDR3 loop: CASSLLTGPAFF.

Judged by frequency, this clonotype is medium-sized (0.01 to 0.1%). The chain has TRBV5-1 and TRBJ1-5. Germline values: CDR1 SGHRS, CDR2 YFSETQ. CDR3 length: 13 residues. The CDR3 sequence is CASSLGHNQPQHF.

This sequence joins TRBV15 and TRBJ2-1; as DNA is missing, the TRBD1 call by TCRdb cannot be tested. CDR1 LNHNV and CDR2 YYDKDF come from the germline V gene (reference sequence). The CDR3 is made up of 13 amino acids. CDR3 loop: CATSSGGLHEQFF.

J is TRBJ2-3 and V is TRBV12-3 or TRBV12-4; no DNA is available, so the TRBD1 call from TCRdb remains unchecked. CDR3 length: 16 amino acids. CDR3 sequence: CASSFVAGKGPDTQYF.